A single TCR beta chain is shown here with its context. Study processing details: Nucleated cell counts were estimated from reference gene primer amplification. Generated by immunoSEQ multiplex PCR, the TCRdb table keeps only in-frame clones and is missing some. V and J calls and clone size are those listed in that table; D and trimming were worked out from the DNA. The sample gives around 100,000 clones, about 83% of which show up once; more than 9% is in the top ten. The data belong to a study of blood T cell repertoires in COVID-19. At the level of the study: Samples representing acute and convalescent COVID-19 were sourced from the United States, Italy and Spain. T cells, B-cell-depleted T cells, or PBMCs supplied cDNA or gDNA.

Per germline, CDR1 MNHEY and CDR2 SVGAGI. After removal of 6 bases from V and 5 bases from J, the junction contained 9 bases not matched to a gene. The CDR3 sequence is 15 residues long. Sequencing input: peripheral blood. The source is a man aged 40-50 years with active or convalescent COVID-19. V and J are TRBV6-5 and TRBJ2-4; 8 bases agree with TRBD2. This CDR3 reads CASSAGGAGENIQYF. CDR3 nucleotides: TGTGCCAGCAGCGCCGGGGGGGCGGGGGAAAACATTCAGTACTTC.